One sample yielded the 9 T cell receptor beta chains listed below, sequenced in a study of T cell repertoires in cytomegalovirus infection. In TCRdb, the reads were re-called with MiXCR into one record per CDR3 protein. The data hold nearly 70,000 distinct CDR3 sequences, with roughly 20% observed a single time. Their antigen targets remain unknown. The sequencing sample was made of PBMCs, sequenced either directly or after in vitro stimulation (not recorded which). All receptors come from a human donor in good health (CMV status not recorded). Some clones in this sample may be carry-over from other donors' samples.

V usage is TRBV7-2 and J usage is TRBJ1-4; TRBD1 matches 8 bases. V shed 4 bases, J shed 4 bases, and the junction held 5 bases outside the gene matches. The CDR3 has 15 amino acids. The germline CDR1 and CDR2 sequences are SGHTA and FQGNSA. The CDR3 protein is CASSSRTGLNEKLFF. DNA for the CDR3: TGTGCCAGCAGCTCCAGGACAGGGCTTAATGAAAAACTGTTTTTT. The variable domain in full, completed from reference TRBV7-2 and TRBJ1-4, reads GAGVSQSPSNKVTEKGKDVELRCDPISGHTALYWYRQSLGQGLEFLIYFQGNSAPDKSGLPSDRFSAERTGGSVSTLTIQRTQQEDSAVYLCASSSRTGLNEKLFFGSGTQLSVL.

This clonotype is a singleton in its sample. CDR3 protein: CASSLLRSSDQETQYF. DNA for the CDR3: TGTGCCAGCAGCTTGTTAAGGAGTTCCGACCAAGAGACCCAGTACTTC. V gene TRBV7-9 combines with J gene TRBJ2-5; D uncertain. The CDR3 extends over 16 amino acids. Germline lookup yields CDR1 SEHNR and CDR2 FQNEAQ (reference sequence). Trimming stripped 3 bases from V and 0 bases from J, with 14 bases between.

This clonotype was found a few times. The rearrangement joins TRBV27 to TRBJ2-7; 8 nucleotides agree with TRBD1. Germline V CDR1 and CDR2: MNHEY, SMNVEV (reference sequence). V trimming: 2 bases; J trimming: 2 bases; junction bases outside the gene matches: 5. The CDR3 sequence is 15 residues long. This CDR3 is CASSLGTGATYEQYF. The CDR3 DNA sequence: TGTGCCAGCAGTTTAGGGACAGGCGCCACCTACGAGCAGTACTTC.

Here the CDR3 DNA reads TGTGCCAGCAGCCGATACTCGGACAGGCCTGGAAACACCATATATTTT. This sequence encodes CASSRYSDRPGNTIYF. This rearrangement joins TRBV7-2 to TRBJ1-3; 7 bases line up with TRBD1. V shed 5 bases and J 2 bases; nucleotides not matched to a gene: 9. The CDR3 consists of 16 residues. Germline loops: CDR1 SGHTA, CDR2 FQGNSA.

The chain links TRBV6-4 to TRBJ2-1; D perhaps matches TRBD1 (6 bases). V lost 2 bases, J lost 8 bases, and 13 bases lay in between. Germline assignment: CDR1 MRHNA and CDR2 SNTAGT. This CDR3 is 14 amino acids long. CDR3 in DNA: TGTGCCAGCAGTGACGGGTCCGAGGGGGATGAGCAGTTCTTC. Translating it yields CASSDGSEGDEQFF.

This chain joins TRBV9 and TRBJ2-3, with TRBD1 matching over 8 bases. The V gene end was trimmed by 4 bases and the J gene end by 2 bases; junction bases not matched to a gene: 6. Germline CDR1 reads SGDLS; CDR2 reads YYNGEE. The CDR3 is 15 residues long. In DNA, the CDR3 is TGTGCCAGCAGCCCGACAGGGGAGTTCACAGATACGCAGTATTTT. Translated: CASSPTGEFTDTQYF.

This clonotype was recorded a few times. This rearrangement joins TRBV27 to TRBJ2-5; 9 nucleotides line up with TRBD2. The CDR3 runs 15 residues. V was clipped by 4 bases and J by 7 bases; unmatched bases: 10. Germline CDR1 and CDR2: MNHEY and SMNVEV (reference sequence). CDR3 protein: CASSSSGTTPGTQYF. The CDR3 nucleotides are TGTGCCAGCAGTTCTAGCGGGACGACCCCGGGGACCCAGTACTTC.

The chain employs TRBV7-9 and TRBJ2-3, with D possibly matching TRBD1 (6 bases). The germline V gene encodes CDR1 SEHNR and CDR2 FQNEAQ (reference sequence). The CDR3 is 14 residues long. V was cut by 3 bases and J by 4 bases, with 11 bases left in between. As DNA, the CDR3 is TGTGCCAGCAGCTTTTTACAGGGCGCAGATACGCAGTATTTT. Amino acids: CASSFLQGADTQYF.

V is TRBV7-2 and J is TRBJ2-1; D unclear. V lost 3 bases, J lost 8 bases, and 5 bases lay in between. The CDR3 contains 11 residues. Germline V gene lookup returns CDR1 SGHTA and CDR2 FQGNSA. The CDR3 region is CASSFSYEQFF. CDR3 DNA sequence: TGTGCCAGCAGCTTCTCCTATGAGCAGTTCTTC.